This T cell receptor beta chain is from a study of OX40 agonist ivuxolimab in advanced cancers. The CDR3 sequence is 13 residues long. V dropped 5 bases and J dropped 0 bases, with 8 bases sitting between them. Germline CDR1 is SSHAT and CDR2 is FNYEAQ (reference sequence). Produced via immunoSEQ multiplex PCR; TCRdb's table is partial and in-frame only. The sample has 55,000 to 75,000 clones, 85% seen once. The chain is built from TRBV7-7 and TRBJ2-7, with D possibly being TRBD1 or TRBD2 (5 bases each). This receptor was identified in an adult with an advanced solid tumor such as melanoma, head and neck, liver or kidney cancer. The specimen comprised CD4+ or CD8+ T cells sorted from blood, sampled in a trial of the OX40 agonist ivuxolimab. CDR3 amino acids: CASSRDGSYEQYF. The CDR3 coding sequence is TGTGCCAGCAGCCGGGACGGCTCCTACGAGCAGTACTTC.